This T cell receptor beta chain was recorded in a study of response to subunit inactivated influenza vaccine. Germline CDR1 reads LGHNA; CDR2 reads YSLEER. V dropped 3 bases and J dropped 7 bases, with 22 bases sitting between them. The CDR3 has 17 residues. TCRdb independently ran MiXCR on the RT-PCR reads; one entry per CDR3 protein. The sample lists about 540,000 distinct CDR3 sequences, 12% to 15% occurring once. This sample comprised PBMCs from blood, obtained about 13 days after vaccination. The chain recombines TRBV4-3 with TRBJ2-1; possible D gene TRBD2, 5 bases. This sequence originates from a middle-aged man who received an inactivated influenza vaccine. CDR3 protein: CASSHTPGNTAGNEQFF. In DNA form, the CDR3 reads TGCGCCAGCAGCCACACGCCGGGGAATACTGCTGGAAATGAGCAGTTCTTC.